These 9 T cell receptor beta chains came from one sample sequenced in a study of OX40 agonist ivuxolimab in advanced cancers. Profiled with immunoSEQ multiplex PCR; TCRdb holds only in-frame clones, not every one. This sample has tens of thousands of clones; around 90% occur once, and the top ten carry roughly 25%. The sample in question was CD4+ or CD8+ T cells sorted from blood, obtained in a trial of the OX40 agonist ivuxolimab. These receptors were obtained from an adult with an advanced solid tumor such as melanoma, head and neck, liver or kidney cancer.

The chain employs TRBV11-2 and TRBJ2-7; the match to TRBD2 covers 8 bases. CDR1 and CDR2 from the germline V gene are SGHAT and FQNNGV. This CDR3 region has 14 residues. V dropped 2 bases and J dropped 5; count of bases not matched to a gene: 5. The CDR3 DNA reads as TGTGCCAGCAGCTTACGACTAGCGATAAACGAGCAGTACTTC. This translates into CASSLRLAINEQYF.

V usage is TRBV6-5 and J usage is TRBJ2-7, with 11 nucleotides matching TRBD2. CDR1 is MNHEY and CDR2 is SVGAGI in the germline V gene. The ends lost 4 bases at V and 7 bases at J; junction bases unmatched: 12. The CDR3 is made up of 16 amino acids. The CDR3 DNA reads TGTGCCAGCAGTTCTGCCCTAGCGGGAGGAACTGAAGAGCAGTACTTC. Its translation: CASSSALAGGTEEQYF.

The V and J genes are TRBV9 and TRBJ2-1, with a possible D match to TRBD2 (5 bases). Germline V gene sequence: CDR1 SGDLS, CDR2 YYNGEE. This CDR3 spans 14 amino acids. The germline V and J ends were trimmed by 0 bases and 6 bases, with 10 bases remaining between them. The CDR3 is CASSVVSGGNEQFF. The DNA of the CDR3 is TGTGCCAGCAGCGTAGTCTCAGGAGGCAATGAGCAGTTCTTC.

This clone has only one observation. The chain uses TRBV20-1 and TRBJ2-1; D remains ambiguous. The CDR3 consists of 11 residues. Germline loops: CDR1 DFQATT, CDR2 SNEGSKA (reference sequence). V was cut by 7 bases and J by 10 bases, with 14 bases left in between. CDR3 DNA sequence: TGCAGTGGACTTGGCACTGGGGAGCAGTTCTTC. This sequence encodes CSGLGTGEQFF.

The chain combines TRBV7-9 with TRBJ1-2, with 8 bases lining up with TRBD1. V was clipped by 2 bases and J by 3 bases; unmatched bases: 14. This CDR3 is 18 amino acids long. Germline values: CDR1 SEHNR, CDR2 FQNEAQ (reference sequence). The CDR3, as DNA: TGTGCCAGCAGCTTAAGCCCAGGGGGCGCGGGACTCTACTATGGCTACACCTTC. Protein: CASSLSPGGAGLYYGYTF.

Only one count was recorded for this clone. The DNA of the CDR3 is TGCGCCAGCAGCGGGGGTGGCCTCCTGGATACGCAGTATTTT. Amino acid sequence: CASSGGGLLDTQYF. This sequence joins TRBV5-1 and TRBJ2-3, with D possibly being TRBD1 or TRBD2 (5 bases each). The V end lost 4 bases, the J end lost 6 bases, and 15 bases lay between the germline ends. The CDR3 sequence is 14 residues long. In germline, CDR1 is SGHRS, CDR2 YFSETQ.

This clone showed up just once. The chain uses TRBV7-9 and TRBJ1-1; weak D call: TRBD1 (5 bases). CDR1 is SEHNR, CDR2 FQNEAQ, per germline (reference sequence). V was cut by 5 bases and J by 2 bases, with 15 bases left in between. The CDR3 is 15 amino acids. The CDR3 spells CASSVRGSGNTEAFF. Here the CDR3 DNA reads TGTGCCAGCAGCGTCCGGGGGTCAGGAAACACTGAAGCTTTCTTT.

This sequence joins TRBV30 and TRBJ1-2; D not resolved. The CDR3 covers 13 residues. Germline V gene data show CDR1 as GTSNPN and CDR2 as SVGIG (reference sequence). Trimming took 3 bases from V and 2 from J, leaving 10 bases between them. The CDR3 region is CAWRESRNYGYTF. The CDR3 DNA follows: TGTGCCTGGAGGGAGTCAAGAAACTATGGCTACACCTTC.

This clone was seen a few times. The chain combines TRBV19 with TRBJ2-2; no clear D gene. The CDR3 has 14 amino acids. V dropped 6 bases and J dropped 5 bases, with 13 bases sitting between them. Germline loops: CDR1 LNHDA, CDR2 SQIVND (reference sequence). CDR3 protein: CASRERLNTGELFF. For the CDR3, the DNA is TGTGCCAGTAGAGAGCGACTCAATACCGGGGAGCTGTTTTTT. Full variable domain (remainder filled in from reference TRBV19 and TRBJ2-2): DGGITQSPKYLFRKEGQNVTLSCEQNLNHDAMYWYRQDPGQGLRLIYYSQIVNDFQKGDIAEGYSVSREKKESFPLTVTSAQKNPTAFYLCASRERLNTGELFFGEGSRLTVL.